This TCR beta chain was obtained from a study of T cell responses to AZD1222 COVID-19 vaccine. Sequencing used immunoSEQ multiplex PCR; TCRdb keeps in-frame clones, though not all of them. Among roughly 100,000 clones listed, approximately 89% were seen once. Sequencing was performed on peripheral blood, taken on day 0 of AZD1222 vaccination. This receptor was obtained from an adult in good health.

The CDR3 nucleotides are TGTGCCAGCAGCTCCAATTATAACACTGAAGCTTTCTTT. This translates into CASSSNYNTEAFF. This chain links TRBV13 with TRBJ1-1; D not certain. V was shortened by 4 bases and J by 2 bases, with 8 bases between the two germline ends. In germline, CDR1 is PRHDT, CDR2 FYEKMQ (reference sequence). This CDR3 has 13 residues.